This is a list of T cell receptor beta chains from one sample in a study of T cells after yellow fever vaccination. Each CDR3 protein gets one entry after TCRdb re-called the 5' RACE reads with MiXCR. The sample has around 310,000 distinct CDR3 sequences, 3% to 4.5% seen once; the top ten hold 24%. Sequencing used PBMCs, obtained 5 days after the yellow fever booster vaccination. The receptors come from a man aged 18 to 35 who received the YFV17D yellow fever vaccine. Each CDR3 is given with its conserved first and last residue. The D gene is left open where the match is weak. The size entry is marked missing in some rows and otherwise reads once, few, many or a size class.

CDR3 length: 13
V gene: TRBV20-1
clone size: few
D gene: -
J gene: TRBJ2-5
CDR3 protein: CRVADTTKETQYF
CDR3 DNA: TGCAGAGTAGCAGATACGACGAAAGAGACCCAGTACTTC

CDR3 length: 15
V gene: TRBV5-5
clone size: few
D gene: -
J gene: TRBJ1-4
CDR3 protein: CASSGQGGLSEKLFF
CDR3 DNA: TGTGCCAGCAGTGGGCAGGGTGGCTTGAGCGAAAAACTGTTTTTT

CDR3 length: 12
V gene: TRBV28
clone size: -
D gene: -
J gene: TRBJ1-1
CDR3 protein: CATGIMNTEAFF
CDR3 DNA: TGTGCCACCGGAATTATGAACACTGAAGCTTTCTTT

CDR3 length: 13
V gene: TRBV5-4
clone size: few
D gene: -
J gene: TRBJ2-3
CDR3 protein: CASSWSRGAAQYF
CDR3 DNA: TGTGCCAGCAGCTGGTCTCGGGGAGCCGCGCAGTATTTT

CDR3 length: 18
V gene: TRBV20-1
clone size: -
D gene: TRBD2
J gene: TRBJ2-5
CDR3 protein: CSAPSPGLAGVFHETQYF
CDR3 DNA: TGCAGTGCTCCCAGCCCAGGACTAGCGGGGGTATTCCACGAGACCCAGTACTTC

CDR3 length: 13
V gene: TRBV10-1
clone size: few
D gene: TRBD1
J gene: TRBJ2-7
CDR3 protein: CASSESLGQQQYF
CDR3 DNA: TGCGCCAGCAGTGAGTCGTTGGGACAGCAGCAGTACTTC

CDR3 length: 11
V gene: TRBV7-9
clone size: few
D gene: -
J gene: TRBJ1-1
CDR3 protein: CASSFDGGAFF
CDR3 DNA: TGTGCCAGCAGCTTTGACGGGGGGGCTTTCTTT

CDR3 length: 17
V gene: TRBV4-2
clone size: many
D gene: -
J gene: TRBJ2-6
CDR3 protein: CASSQDGANSGANVLTF
CDR3 DNA: TGTGCCAGCAGCCAAGATGGGGCAAACTCTGGGGCCAACGTCCTGACTTTC

CDR3 length: 14
V gene: TRBV6-5
clone size: -
D gene: TRBD2
J gene: TRBJ2-5
CDR3 protein: CASSLAGGRGTQYF
CDR3 DNA: TGTGCCAGCAGTTTAGCGGGGGGCCGAGGGACCCAGTACTTC

CDR3 length: 14
V gene: TRBV7-6
clone size: few
D gene: TRBD1
J gene: TRBJ2-3
CDR3 protein: CASSQGQGHDTQYF
CDR3 DNA: TGTGCCAGCAGCCAGGGACAGGGCCACGATACGCAGTATTTT